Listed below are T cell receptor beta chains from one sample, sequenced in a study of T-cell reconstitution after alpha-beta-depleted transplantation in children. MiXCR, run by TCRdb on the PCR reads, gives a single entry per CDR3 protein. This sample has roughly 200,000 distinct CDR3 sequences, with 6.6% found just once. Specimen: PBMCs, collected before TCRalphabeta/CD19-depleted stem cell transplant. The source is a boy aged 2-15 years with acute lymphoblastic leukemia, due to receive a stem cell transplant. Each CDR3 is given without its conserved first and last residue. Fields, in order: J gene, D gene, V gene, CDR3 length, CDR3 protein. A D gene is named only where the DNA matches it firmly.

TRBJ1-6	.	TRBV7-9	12	ASSLTTTNSPLH
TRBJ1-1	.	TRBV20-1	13	SAIETAPKTIEAF
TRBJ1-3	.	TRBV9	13	ASSANTYSGNTIY
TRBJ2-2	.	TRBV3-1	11	ASSQDISGELF
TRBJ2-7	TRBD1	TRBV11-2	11	ASSLGTGGEQY
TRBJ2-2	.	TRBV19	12	ASTRWAGVTELF
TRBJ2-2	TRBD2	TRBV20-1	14	SARPGGLGAPGELF
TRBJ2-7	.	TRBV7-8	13	ASSLEAGPSYEQY
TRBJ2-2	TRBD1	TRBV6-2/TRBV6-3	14	ASSRDRVPNTGELF
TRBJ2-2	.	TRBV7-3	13	ASSLIGTNTGELF
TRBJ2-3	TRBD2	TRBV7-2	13	ASSLGGGDTDTQY
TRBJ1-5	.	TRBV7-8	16	ASSPGRGRPTPNQPQH
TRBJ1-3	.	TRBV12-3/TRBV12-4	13	ASSFGSPSGNTIY
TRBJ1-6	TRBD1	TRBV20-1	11	SATTGANSPLH
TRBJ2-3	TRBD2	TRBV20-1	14	SARSFSSGSLDTQY
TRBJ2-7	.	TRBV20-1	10	SARGYSYEQY
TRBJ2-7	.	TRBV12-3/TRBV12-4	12	ASSPTGASYEQY
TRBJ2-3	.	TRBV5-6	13	ASNLRTLRADTQY
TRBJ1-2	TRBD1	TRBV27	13	ASSRGTGGFDGYT
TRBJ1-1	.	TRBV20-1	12	SAPAWTVNTEAF
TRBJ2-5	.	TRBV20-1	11	SASYRAGETQY
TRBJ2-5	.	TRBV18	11	ASSPGGGVTQY
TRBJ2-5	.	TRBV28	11	ASSLRFQETQY
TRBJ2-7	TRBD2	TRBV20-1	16	SASNIRGLAGAAYEQY
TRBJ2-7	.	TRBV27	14	ASSLSGRGFSYEQY
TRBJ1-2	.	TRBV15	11	ATSRGQAYGYT
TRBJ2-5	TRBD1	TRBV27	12	ASSQTGGTETQY
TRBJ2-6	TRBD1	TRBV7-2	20	ASSLQRGSAGQGSSGANVLT
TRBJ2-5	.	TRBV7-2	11	ASSRMREETQY
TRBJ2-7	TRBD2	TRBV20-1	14	SARDLGGEGSYEQY
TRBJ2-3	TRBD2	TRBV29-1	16	SVAAETAGGSSTDTQY
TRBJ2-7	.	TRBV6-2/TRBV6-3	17	ASSYSIEFVGTSTYEQY